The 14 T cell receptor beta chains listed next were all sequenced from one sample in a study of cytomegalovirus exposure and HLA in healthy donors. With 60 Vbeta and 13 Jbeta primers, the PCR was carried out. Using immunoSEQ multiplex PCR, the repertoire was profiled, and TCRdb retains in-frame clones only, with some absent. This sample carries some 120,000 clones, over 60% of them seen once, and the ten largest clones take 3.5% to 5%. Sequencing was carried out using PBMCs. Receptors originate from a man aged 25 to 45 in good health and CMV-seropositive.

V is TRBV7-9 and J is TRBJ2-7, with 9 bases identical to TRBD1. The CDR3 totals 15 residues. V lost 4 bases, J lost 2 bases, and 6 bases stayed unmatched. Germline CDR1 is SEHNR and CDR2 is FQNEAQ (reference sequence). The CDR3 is CASSWGGDRAYEQYF. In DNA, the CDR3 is TGTGCCAGCAGCTGGGGGGGGGACAGGGCCTACGAGCAGTACTTC.

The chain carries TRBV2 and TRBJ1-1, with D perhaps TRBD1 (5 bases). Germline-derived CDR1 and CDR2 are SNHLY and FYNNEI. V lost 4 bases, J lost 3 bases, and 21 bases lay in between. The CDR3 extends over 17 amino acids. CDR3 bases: TGTGCCAGCAGTGGGCGGAAGGGGCTTACCGTTCACACTGAAGCTTTCTTT. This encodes CASSGRKGLTVHTEAFF.

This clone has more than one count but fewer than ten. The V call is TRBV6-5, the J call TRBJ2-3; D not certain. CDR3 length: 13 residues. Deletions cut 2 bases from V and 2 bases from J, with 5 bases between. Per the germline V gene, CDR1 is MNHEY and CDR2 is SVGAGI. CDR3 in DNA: TGTGCCAGCAGTTACACTAACACAGATACGCAGTATTTT. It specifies CASSYTNTDTQYF.

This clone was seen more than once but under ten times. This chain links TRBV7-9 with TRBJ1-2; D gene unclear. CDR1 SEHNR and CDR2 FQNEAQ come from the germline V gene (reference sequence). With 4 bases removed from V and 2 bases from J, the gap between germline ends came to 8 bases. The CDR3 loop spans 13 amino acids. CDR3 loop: CASSSPGNYGYTF. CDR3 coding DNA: TGTGCCAGCAGCTCGCCGGGGAACTATGGCTACACCTTC.

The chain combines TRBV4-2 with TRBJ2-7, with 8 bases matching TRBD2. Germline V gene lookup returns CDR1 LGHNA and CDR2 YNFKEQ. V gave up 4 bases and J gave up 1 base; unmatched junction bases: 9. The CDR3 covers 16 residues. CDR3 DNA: TGTGCCAGCAGCCGAGAGGCAGCGGGGGCTTCCTACGAGCAGTACTTC. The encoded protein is CASSREAAGASYEQYF.

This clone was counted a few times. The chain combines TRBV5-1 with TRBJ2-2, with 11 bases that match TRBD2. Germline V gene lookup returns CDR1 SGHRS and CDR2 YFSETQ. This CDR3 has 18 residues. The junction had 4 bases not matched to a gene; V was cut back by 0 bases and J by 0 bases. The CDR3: CASSLDLAGGSNTGELFF. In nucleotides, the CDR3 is TGCGCCAGCAGCTTGGATCTAGCGGGGGGATCGAACACCGGGGAGCTGTTTTTT.

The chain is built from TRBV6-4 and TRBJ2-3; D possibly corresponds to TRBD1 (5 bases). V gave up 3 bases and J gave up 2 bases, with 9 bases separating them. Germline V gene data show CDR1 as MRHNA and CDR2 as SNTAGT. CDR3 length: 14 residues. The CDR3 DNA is TGTGCCAGCAGTGAGGGGCAGGTCACAGATACGCAGTATTTT. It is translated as CASSEGQVTDTQYF.

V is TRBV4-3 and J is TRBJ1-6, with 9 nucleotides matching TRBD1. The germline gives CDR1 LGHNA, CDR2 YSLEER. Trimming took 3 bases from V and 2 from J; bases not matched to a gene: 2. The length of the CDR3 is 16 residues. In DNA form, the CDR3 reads TGCGCCAGCAGCCAGGGGACAGGGACCTATAATTCACCCCTCCACTTT. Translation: CASSQGTGTYNSPLHF.

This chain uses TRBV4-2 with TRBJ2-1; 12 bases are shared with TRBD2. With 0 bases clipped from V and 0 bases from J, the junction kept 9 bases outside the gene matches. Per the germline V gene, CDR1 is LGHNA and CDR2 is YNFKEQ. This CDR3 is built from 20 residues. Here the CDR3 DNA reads TGTGCCAGCAGCCAAGATCAACTAGCGGGGGGTTGGAGCTCCTACAATGAGCAGTTCTTC. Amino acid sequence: CASSQDQLAGGWSSYNEQFF.

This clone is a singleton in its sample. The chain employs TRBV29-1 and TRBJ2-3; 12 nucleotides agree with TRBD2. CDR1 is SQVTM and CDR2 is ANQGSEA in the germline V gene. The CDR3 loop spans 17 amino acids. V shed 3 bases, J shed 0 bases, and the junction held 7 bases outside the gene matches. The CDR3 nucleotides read TGCAGCGTTGAGGGGATTGGACTAGCGGGGAGCACAGATACGCAGTATTTT. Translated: CSVEGIGLAGSTDTQYF.

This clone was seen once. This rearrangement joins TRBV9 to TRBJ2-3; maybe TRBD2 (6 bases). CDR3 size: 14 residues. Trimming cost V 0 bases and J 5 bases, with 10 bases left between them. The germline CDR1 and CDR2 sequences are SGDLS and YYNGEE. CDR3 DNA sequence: TGTGCCAGCAGCGTAGCGGGAGAGAAAGATACGCAGTATTTT. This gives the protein CASSVAGEKDTQYF.

CDR3 DNA: TGCGCCAGCAGCCCGGGACAGTACTATGGCTACACCTTC. Encoded protein: CASSPGQYYGYTF. J is TRBJ1-2 and V is TRBV5-1; TRBD1 agrees at 7 bases. Trimming removed 4 bases from V and 3 bases from J; junction bases left unmatched: 3. Germline CDR1 is SGHRS and CDR2 is YFSETQ. There are 13 residues in the CDR3. Together with reference TRBV5-1 and TRBJ1-2, the CDR3 gives the full variable domain: KAGVTQTPRYLIKTRGQQVTLSCSPISGHRSVSWYQQTPGQGLQFLFEYFSETQRNKGNFPGRFSGRQFSNSRSEMNVSTLELGDSALYLCASSPGQYYGYTFGSGTRLTVV.

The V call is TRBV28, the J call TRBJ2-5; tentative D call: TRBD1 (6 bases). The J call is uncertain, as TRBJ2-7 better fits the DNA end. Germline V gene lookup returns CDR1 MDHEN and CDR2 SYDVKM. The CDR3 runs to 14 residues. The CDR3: CASRRSGQLYEQYF. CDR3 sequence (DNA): TGTGCCAGCAGGAGGTCGGGACAACTCTACGAGCAGTACTTC.

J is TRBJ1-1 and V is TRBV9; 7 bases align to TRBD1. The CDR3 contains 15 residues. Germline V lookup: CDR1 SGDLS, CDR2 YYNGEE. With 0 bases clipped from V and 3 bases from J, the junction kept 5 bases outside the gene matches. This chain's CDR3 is CASSVATTGDTEAFF. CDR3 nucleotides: TGTGCCAGCAGCGTAGCTACTACAGGGGACACTGAAGCTTTCTTT.